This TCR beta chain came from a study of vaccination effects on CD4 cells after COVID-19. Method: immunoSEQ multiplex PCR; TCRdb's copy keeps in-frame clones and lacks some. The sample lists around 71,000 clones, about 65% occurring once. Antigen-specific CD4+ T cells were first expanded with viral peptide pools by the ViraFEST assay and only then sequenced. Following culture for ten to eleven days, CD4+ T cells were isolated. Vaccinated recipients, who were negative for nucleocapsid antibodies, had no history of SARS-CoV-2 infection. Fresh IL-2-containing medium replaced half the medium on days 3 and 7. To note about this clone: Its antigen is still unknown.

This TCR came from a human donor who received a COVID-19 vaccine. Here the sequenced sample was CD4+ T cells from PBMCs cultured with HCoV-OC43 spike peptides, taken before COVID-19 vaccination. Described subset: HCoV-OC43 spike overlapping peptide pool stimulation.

The CDR3, as DNA: TGTGCCAGCAGTTACGACGGTAACTCCTATAATTCACCCCTCCACTTT. Translating gives CASSYDGNSYNSPLHF. This chain links TRBV6-6 with TRBJ1-6; D ambiguous. The CDR3 consists of 16 residues. V gave up 2 bases and J gave up 0 bases, with 8 bases separating them. The V gene's germline CDR1 is MNHNY and CDR2 SVGAGI (reference sequence).